These 16 T cell receptor beta chains share one sample of origin, sequenced in a study of OX40 agonist ivuxolimab in advanced cancers. Some clones are missing from TCRdb's copy, which holds only in-frame ones; the method was immunoSEQ multiplex PCR. The sample lists approximately 99,000 clones, 85% to 90% seen once, with around 6% in the top ten. Sequencing used CD4+ or CD8+ T cells sorted from blood, obtained in a trial of the OX40 agonist ivuxolimab. These receptors originate from an adult with an advanced solid tumor such as melanoma, head and neck, liver or kidney cancer.

The V and J genes are TRBV7-9 and TRBJ1-2; TRBD1 matches 9 bases. The CDR3 loop spans 17 amino acids. With 5 bases clipped from V and 3 bases from J, the junction kept 13 bases outside the gene matches. Germline CDR1 SEHNR, CDR2 FQNEAQ (reference sequence). The CDR3 DNA reads TGTGCCAGCAGCCCCCTTGGGACAGGGCTCTTCCACTATGGCTACACCTTC. Protein: CASSPLGTGLFHYGYTF.

The chain joins TRBV5-1 to TRBJ2-1; tentative D call: TRBD2 (5 bases). Between the trimmed V and J ends, which lost 0 bases and 0 bases, there was a span of 16 bases. In germline, CDR1 is SGHRS, CDR2 YFSETQ. This CDR3 comprises 18 residues. CDR3 bases: TGCGCCAGCAGCTTGGCCTTCGCGGGTTCCAGCTCCTACAATGAGCAGTTCTTC. It yields the protein CASSLAFAGSSSYNEQFF.

The chain links TRBV2 to TRBJ1-5; D may be TRBD1 (5 bases). The CDR3 contains 15 residues. Between the trimmed V and J ends, which lost 2 bases and 2 bases, there was a span of 10 bases. Germline assignment: CDR1 SNHLY and CDR2 FYNNEI. The CDR3 DNA reads TGTGCCAGCAGTGAATGGGGCCGGGGCAATCAGCCCCAGCATTTT. Translating it yields CASSEWGRGNQPQHF.

Regarding this clone: At the DNA level, this CDR3 is encoded by other sequences in the same sample as well. The chain recombines TRBV5-1 with TRBJ1-2; D is possibly TRBD1 (5 bases). The CDR3 length is 14 residues. V lost 0 bases, J lost 4 bases, and 10 bases lay in between. The germline gives CDR1 SGHRS, CDR2 YFSETQ. Written as DNA, the CDR3 is TGCGCCAGCAGCTTGGGTCAGGGCGGCTATGGCTACACCTTC. It translates to CASSLGQGGYGYTF.

This rearrangement joins TRBV30 to TRBJ2-3; D remains ambiguous. This CDR3 region has 14 residues. Germline V gene data show CDR1 as GTSNPN and CDR2 as SVGIG (reference sequence). Trimming pared 0 bases from V and 5 bases from J, leaving 12 bases between. The CDR3 sequence is CAWSVLRERDTQYF. Written as DNA, the CDR3 is TGTGCCTGGAGTGTATTAAGAGAAAGAGATACGCAGTATTTT.

This chain connects TRBV2 to TRBJ2-5; possibly TRBD2 for D (6 bases). Germline values: CDR1 SNHLY, CDR2 FYNNEI. CDR3 length equals 13 residues. The V and J ends lost 8 bases and 1 base respectively, with 11 bases between them. CDR3 sequence (DNA): TGTGCCAGCCAAAGGGACTCCCAAGAGACCCAGTACTTC. It codes for CASQRDSQETQYF.

This chain connects TRBV2 to TRBJ1-5; 7 bases are shared with TRBD1. V lost 10 bases to trimming and J lost 4 bases; unmatched junction nucleotides: 10. The CDR3 is 14 amino acids. Germline V CDR1 and CDR2: SNHLY, FYNNEI. CDR3 residues: CATTPTGTNQPQHF. CDR3 nucleotides: TGTGCCACCACCCCGACAGGGACGAATCAGCCCCAGCATTTT.

The rearrangement joins TRBV14 to TRBJ2-1; D gene unclear. Germline lookup yields CDR1 SGHDN and CDR2 FVKESK. This CDR3 is 14 amino acids long. V lost 2 bases to trimming and J lost 7 bases, with 12 bases between them. In nucleotides, the CDR3 is TGTGCCAGCAGCCAAAACCCCCTGTCGAATGAGCAGTTCTTC. As protein: CASSQNPLSNEQFF. Full variable domain (outside the CDR3, taken from reference TRBV14 and TRBJ2-1): EAGVTQFPSHSVIEKGQTVTLRCDPISGHDNLYWYRRVMGKEIKFLLHFVKESKQDESGMPNNRFLAERTGGTYSTLKVQPAELEDSGVYFCASSQNPLSNEQFFGPGTRLTVL.

V usage is TRBV21-1 and J usage is TRBJ1-3. TRBV21-1 corresponds to a pseudogene. This CDR3 contains 16 residues. CDR3 region: CASSRRGPCNGNTIYF. The DNA of the CDR3 is TGTGCCAGCAGCAGACGGGGGCCCTGTAATGGAAACACCATATATTTT.

This clone was detected only a few times. The V and J genes are TRBV12-5 and TRBJ2-6; D is unclear. Germline V CDR1 and CDR2: LGHNT, FRNRAP. The CDR3 is made up of 16 amino acids. Trimming shortened V by 1 base and J by 0 bases, and 7 bases separated the two germline ends. The CDR3 spells CASGLGEGSGANVLTF. DNA for the CDR3: TGTGCTAGTGGTTTGGGGGAAGGCTCTGGGGCCAACGTCCTGACTTTC.

The CDR3 DNA reads as TGTGCCAGCAGGGCCGGGACCGCCGGCGAGCAGTACTTC. Translating it yields CASRAGTAGEQYF. This chain connects TRBV2 to TRBJ2-7; tentatively, D is TRBD1 or TRBD2 (5 bases each). Deletions cut 6 bases from V and 6 bases from J, with 15 bases between. The CDR3 spans 13 residues. Germline loops: CDR1 SNHLY, CDR2 FYNNEI. Based on the CDR3 plus reference TRBV2 and TRBJ2-7, the full variable domain is EPEVTQTPSHQVTQMGQEVILRCVPISNHLYFYWYRQILGQKVEFLVSFYNNEISEKSEIFDDQFSVERPDGSNFTLKIRSTKLEDSAMYFCASRAGTAGEQYFGPGTRLTVT.

For this clone: It is unclear where the CDR3 begins or ends on the DNA, so no DNA is shown, and the CDR3 is as TCRdb lists it. V usage is TRBV28 and J usage is TRBJ1-1. The CDR3 spans 16 residues, counting both ends. Germline V lookup: CDR1 MDHEN, CDR2 SYDVKM. The CDR3 here is CASILGIGAGNTEAFF.

As to this clone: A junction boundary mismatches the germline segment, possibly from a read error. The chain couples TRBV27 to TRBJ2-1; 8 bases map to TRBD2. CDR3 size: 14 residues. Germline CDR1 is MNHEY and CDR2 is SMNVEV (reference sequence). CDR3 amino acids: CASNLAGSYNEQFF. The CDR3 nucleotides read TGTGCCAGCAATTTAGCGGGATCTTACAATGAGCAGTTCTTC.

The CDR3 loop is CASSPGQGLDEQFF. CDR3 nucleotides: TGTGCCAGCAGCCCGGGACAGGGGCTGGATGAGCAGTTCTTC. V usage is TRBV5-6 and J usage is TRBJ2-1; 10 positions match TRBD1. V was clipped by 4 bases and J by 8 bases; unmatched bases: 6. Germline lookup yields CDR1 SGHDT and CDR2 YYEEEE. The length of the CDR3 is 14 residues.

The V call is TRBV19, the J call TRBJ2-2; no clear D gene. The CDR3 is 17 amino acids. V lost 7 bases to trimming and J lost 1 base, with 19 bases between them. Germline V CDR1 and CDR2: LNHDA, SQIVND (reference sequence). CDR3 loop: CASTPRSGSENTGELFF. The CDR3 DNA is TGTGCCAGTACCCCTCGGTCTGGCAGCGAGAACACCGGGGAGCTGTTTTTT.

The V gene is TRBV9, the J gene TRBJ2-1; 10 bases match TRBD2. J gave up 7 bases and V 4 bases, and 8 bases lay outside the gene matches. Germline CDR1 reads SGDLS; CDR2 reads YYNGEE. The CDR3 runs 15 residues. The CDR3 sequence: CASSLQAGGGNEQFF. As DNA, the CDR3 is TGTGCCAGCAGCCTTCAAGCGGGAGGGGGGAATGAGCAGTTCTTC.